The entry that follows covers one T cell receptor beta chain sequence. Antigen: not known. TCRdb ran MiXCR on the reads and lists one entry per CDR3 protein. Counted here are hundreds of thousands of distinct CDR3 sequences, about 24% occurring once; the ten biggest clones make up 7.5% to 9%. The CDR3 runs to 11 residues. Germline CDR1 MNHNS, CDR2 SASEGT. Trimming cost V 8 bases and J 4 bases; bases outside gene matches: 1. This record comes from a study of T cell repertoires in cytomegalovirus infection. Overall study: Based on public TCR beta signatures, there were indications of CMV infection and of a matching HLA type. Findings and limits, study-wide: Identification of carriers of CMV plus the relevant HLA was performed using cumulative public TCR beta family frequency. The response measured ex vivo was dominated by TCR beta clonotypes (HLA-C-restricted and CMV-specific).

Source material: CD8+ T cells from PBMCs. This TCR derives from a human donor in good health (CMV status not recorded). Some clones in this sample may be carry-over from other donors' samples. The V call is TRBV6-1, the J call TRBJ1-2; TRBD1 matches 7 bases. Here the CDR3 reads CASRTGYGYTF. The CDR3 DNA reads as TGTGCCAGCCGGACAGGCTATGGCTACACCTTC.